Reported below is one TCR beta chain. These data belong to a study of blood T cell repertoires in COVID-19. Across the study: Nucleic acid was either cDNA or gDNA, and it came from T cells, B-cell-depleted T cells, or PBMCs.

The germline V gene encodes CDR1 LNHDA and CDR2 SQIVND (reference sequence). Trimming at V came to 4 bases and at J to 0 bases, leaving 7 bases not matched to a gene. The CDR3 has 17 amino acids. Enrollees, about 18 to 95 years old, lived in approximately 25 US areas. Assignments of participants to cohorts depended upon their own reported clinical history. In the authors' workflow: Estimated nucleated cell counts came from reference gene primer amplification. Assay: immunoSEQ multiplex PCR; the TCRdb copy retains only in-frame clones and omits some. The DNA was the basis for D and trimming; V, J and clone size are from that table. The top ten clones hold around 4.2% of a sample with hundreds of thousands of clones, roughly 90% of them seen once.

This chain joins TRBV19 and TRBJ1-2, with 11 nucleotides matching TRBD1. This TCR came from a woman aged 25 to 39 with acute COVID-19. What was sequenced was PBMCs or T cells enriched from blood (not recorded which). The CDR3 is CASSTGTGGFSNYGYTF. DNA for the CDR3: TGTGCCAGTAGTACTGGGACAGGGGGATTCTCTAACTATGGCTACACCTTC.